This TCR beta chain appears in the sequencing data of a study of response to subunit inactivated influenza vaccine. Study conclusions and caveats: With each seasonal influenza vaccination, the authors suggested, few new T cells are recruited.

Each CDR3 protein is one row after TCRdb ran MiXCR on the RT-PCR reads. The sample consists of hundreds of thousands of distinct CDR3 sequences, 15% to 18% of them appearing once. The CDR3 consists of 15 residues. Germline values: CDR1 GTSNPN, CDR2 SVGIG (reference sequence). V was pared by 3 bases and J by 3 bases, with 4 bases of the junction left unmatched. The sample holds a few counts of this clonotype. Its antigen is as yet unknown. J is TRBJ1-6 and V is TRBV30, with 8 bases fitting TRBD1. The source of this sequence is a middle-aged man who received an inactivated influenza vaccine. The source was PBMCs from blood, collected about 11 days after vaccination. The CDR3 bases are TGTGCCTGGAGCGCTGGACAGGGCTATAATTCACCCCTCCACTTT. As protein: CAWSAGQGYNSPLHF.